Below, 17 T cell receptor beta chains from the same sample are listed, as sequenced in a study of cytomegalovirus exposure and HLA in healthy donors. It was with 60 Vbeta and 13 Jbeta primers that the PCR ran. The method was immunoSEQ multiplex PCR; TCRdb's version includes in-frame clones alone and lacks a portion of them. The profile shows 150,000 to 200,000 clones, around 79% of them singletons. Sequences were obtained from PBMCs. The source is a woman aged 45-65 years in good health and CMV-seronegative.

The chain combines TRBV19 with TRBJ2-2; D is undetermined. Per germline, CDR1 LNHDA and CDR2 SQIVND (reference sequence). The CDR3 has 14 amino acids. V was pared by 1 base and J by 6 bases, with 9 bases between. The CDR3, as DNA: TGTGCCAGTAGTATAGGTCAGGTGTCCGGGGAGCTGTTTTTT. It specifies CASSIGQVSGELFF.

This chain connects TRBV28 to TRBJ2-1; D may be TRBD2 (6 bases). The CDR3 extends over 15 amino acids. The V end lost 7 bases, the J end lost 1 base, and 14 bases lay between the germline ends. Germline V gene sequence: CDR1 MDHEN, CDR2 SYDVKM. CDR3 nucleotide sequence: TGTGCCAGCACCCCGAGGCGGGGATCCTACAATGAGCAGTTCTTC. It codes for CASTPRRGSYNEQFF.

The chain combines TRBV18 with TRBJ2-3; possible D gene TRBD2, 6 bases. The germline V and J ends were trimmed by 5 bases and 0 bases, with 12 bases remaining between them. CDR3 length: 15 amino acids. Germline loops: CDR1 KGHSH, CDR2 LQKENI. The CDR3 is CASSILGGSTDTQYF. Written as DNA, the CDR3 is TGTGCCAGCTCAATATTGGGGGGTAGCACAGATACGCAGTATTTT.

The chain combines TRBV9 with TRBJ1-2; TRBD1 matches 7 bases. The CDR3 is 12 residues long. Germline V lookup: CDR1 SGDLS, CDR2 YYNGEE. Germline trimming cut 5 bases from V and 4 bases from J; bases unmatched to any gene: 2. CDR3 residues: CASRGTAYGYTF. In DNA form, the CDR3 reads TGTGCCAGCAGAGGGACAGCCTATGGCTACACCTTC.

The genes are TRBV7-9 and TRBJ1-2, with D perhaps TRBD1 (6 bases). Germline loops: CDR1 SEHNR, CDR2 FQNEAQ (reference sequence). V was cut by 0 bases and J by 7 bases, with 15 bases left in between. The CDR3 has 15 residues. CDR3 protein: CASSLAGGGWSGYTF. The DNA of the CDR3 is TGTGCCAGCAGCTTAGCGGGAGGGGGTTGGAGTGGCTACACCTTC.

The rearrangement joins TRBV10-2 to TRBJ2-3; 10 positions agree with TRBD2. Trimming took 7 bases from V and 6 from J; bases not matched to a gene: 10. Per germline, CDR1 WSHSY and CDR2 SAAADI. The CDR3 extends over 15 amino acids. Written as DNA, the CDR3 is TGCGCCAGCACCCCGCTAGCGGGGGTTGGGGATACGCAGTATTTT. Translated, it gives CASTPLAGVGDTQYF.

The chain links TRBV4-1 to TRBJ1-1; D unresolved. The ends were cut back, 0 bases at V and 9 bases at J, with 8 bases in the middle. Germline CDR1 MGHRA, CDR2 YSYEKL. CDR3 length: 12 amino acids. CDR3 nucleotide sequence: TGCGCCAGCAGCCAAGATTCCGGGAAAGCTTTCTTT. It translates to CASSQDSGKAFF.

The rearrangement links TRBV15 to TRBJ1-1; D gene ambiguous. The length of the CDR3 is 14 residues. From germline, CDR1 is LNHNV and CDR2 YYDKDF (reference sequence). Deletions cut 2 bases from V and 0 bases from J, with 7 bases between. The CDR3, as DNA: TGTGCCACCAGCAGAAAACGGTTGAACACTGAAGCTTTCTTT. Its translation: CATSRKRLNTEAFF.

This sequence joins TRBV9 and TRBJ1-4; a possible D gene is TRBD1 (6 bases). CDR3 size: 15 residues. Germline CDR1 reads SGDLS; CDR2 reads YYNGEE. The V end lost 0 bases, the J end lost 7 bases, and 13 bases lay between the germline ends. CDR3 in amino acids: CASSVEGGLGEKLFF. CDR3 nucleotide sequence: TGTGCCAGCAGCGTAGAGGGGGGGCTCGGTGAAAAACTGTTTTTT.

This clone was recorded only once. The rearrangement joins TRBV6-5 to TRBJ1-1; tentative D call: TRBD1 (6 bases). This CDR3 contains 16 residues. V was pared by 0 bases and J by 10 bases, with 21 bases between. CDR1 and CDR2 (germline): MNHEY, SVGAGI. DNA of the CDR3: TGTGCCAGCAGTTACTCGAAGTCCAGGGGCGCGGGTAGAGCTTTCTTT. Its protein product is CASSYSKSRGAGRAFF.

This clone was counted once. V and J are TRBV5-1 and TRBJ1-3; no definite D call. There are 14 residues in the CDR3. CDR1 is SGHRS, CDR2 YFSETQ, per germline. The ends were cut back, 7 bases at V and 4 bases at J, with 15 bases in the middle. The CDR3 spells CASRAGPGGNTIYF. The CDR3 DNA sequence: TGCGCCAGCCGCGCAGGCCCGGGGGGAAACACCATATATTTT.

V and J are TRBV6-5 and TRBJ2-1; 9 positions match TRBD1. Germline V gene lookup returns CDR1 MNHEY and CDR2 SVGAGI. The V gene end was trimmed by 5 bases and the J gene end by 6 bases; junction bases not matched to a gene: 5. The CDR3 has 14 residues. The CDR3, as DNA: TGTGCCAGCAGTCGGGACAGGGAACGCAATGAGCAGTTCTTC. It yields the protein CASSRDRERNEQFF.

This clone was detected many times. This chain joins TRBV6-5 and TRBJ1-1; 9 nucleotides align to TRBD1. This CDR3 has 14 amino acids. The V segment lost 4 bases and the J segment 6 bases; nucleotides outside the gene matches: 6. Looked up from germline, CDR1 is MNHEY and CDR2 is SVGAGI. CDR3 coding DNA: TGTGCCAGCAGTTCCGGGACAGGGTATCCTGAAGCTTTCTTT. This gives the protein CASSSGTGYPEAFF.

The J gene is TRBJ1-2, the V gene TRBV10-3, with 9 bases fitting TRBD1. Germline values: CDR1 ENHRY, CDR2 SYGVKD. The CDR3 runs to 17 residues. The J segment lost 0 bases and the V segment lost 3 bases, leaving 8 bases of the junction unmatched. CDR3 residues: CAISDPAGTGTNYGYTF. CDR3 bases: TGTGCCATCAGTGACCCGGCCGGGACAGGGACTAACTATGGCTACACCTTC.

The chain employs TRBV9 and TRBJ1-2; 7 bases line up with TRBD1. CDR1 SGDLS and CDR2 YYNGEE come from the germline V gene. There are 21 residues in the CDR3. V lost 5 bases to trimming and J lost 2 bases; unmatched junction nucleotides: 27. The CDR3 DNA follows: TGTGCCAGCAGTGAAACCAAAGTGGAGGGGGACAGCTCTAGGCTAAACTATGGCTACACCTTC. Protein product: CASSETKVEGDSSRLNYGYTF.

The V gene is TRBV6-5, the J gene TRBJ1-5; a possible D gene is TRBD1 (6 bases). This CDR3 region has 14 residues. The ends were cut back, 6 bases at V and 3 bases at J, with 12 bases in the middle. CDR1 is MNHEY and CDR2 is SVGAGI in the germline V gene. The CDR3 loop reads CASSSDRNNQPQHF. In nucleotides, the CDR3 is TGTGCCAGCAGCTCGGACAGAAACAATCAGCCCCAGCATTTT.

The gene calls are TRBV6-5 and TRBJ1-1; D may be TRBD1 (6 bases). This CDR3 region has 15 residues. V was trimmed by 5 bases and J by 5 bases, leaving 18 bases between them. Germline CDR1 is MNHEY and CDR2 is SVGAGI. CDR3 bases: TGTGCCAGCAGTGCACAGGGTAAAGGGGAGACTGAAGCTTTCTTT. Amino acids: CASSAQGKGETEAFF.